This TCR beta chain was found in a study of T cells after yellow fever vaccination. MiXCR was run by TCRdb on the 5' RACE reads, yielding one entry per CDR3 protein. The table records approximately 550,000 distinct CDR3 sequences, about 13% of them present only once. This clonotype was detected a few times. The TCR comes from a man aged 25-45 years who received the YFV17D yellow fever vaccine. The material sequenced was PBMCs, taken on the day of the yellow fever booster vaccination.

The CDR3 DNA reads TGTGCCAGCAGCCCCACAGACAGCAATTCACCCCTCCACTTT. Translating gives CASSPTDSNSPLHF. The chain has TRBV11-2 and TRBJ1-6; tentatively, D is TRBD1 (5 bases). CDR3 length: 14 residues. Germline V gives CDR1 SGHAT, CDR2 FQNNGV. The V and J ends lost 5 bases and 7 bases respectively, with 12 bases between them.